The present entry profiles one T cell receptor beta chain with its context. The specificity of this receptor is unknown. Qualities for individual bases were not recorded, and no much larger clone is one base off. The data were obtained in a study of CD8 T cells in Susac syndrome (dated by TCRdb to between 2017 and 2020). With respect to the entire study: Repertoire sequencing was used to test whether CD8+ T cell activation and differentiation in Susac syndrome was antigen driven. Beyond this particular receptor, the publication reports: The number of individuals in the TCR sequencing and HLA analysis was acknowledged as relatively small.

The V and J ends are trimmed by 8 bases and 11 bases, leaving 7 bases between them. The germline V gene yields SNHLY for CDR1 and FYNNEI for CDR2. The CDR3 numbers 9 residues from cysteine through phenylalanine. Left in the record is the CDR3 DNA by itself, 27 bases read in frame from the first base. RNA was extracted using the RNeasy kit, and about 0.5 to 1 microgram was reverse transcribed with random hexamers. The immunoSEQ multiplex PCR assay, covering 54 Vbeta and 13 Jbeta segments, was used to amplify TCR beta CDR3 regions. To correct PCR amplification bias, a synthetic template baseline was used for both primer optimization and computational correction. Turning to the authors' computational methods: Reads were annotated to V, D and J genes per IMGT and analyzed with immunoSEQ Analyzer, keeping only productive sequences. To calculate clonality, Shannon entropy was normalized by log2 of the number of productive unique sequences and then subtracted from one. For each patient and control, public and private clones were evaluated within the 100 most prevalent clones. Clones were defined as Susac-specific when absent from the healthy and MS cohorts, from about 1,100 published viral clones and from other ImmuneACCESS disease sequences. TCRdb reran the public reads through fastp at Q25 and MiXCR, keeping productive beta chains. Each CDR3 protein gets just one entry, which takes the most common genes and DNA from the rows behind it. The V and J calls and clone size are TCRdb's, not the authors'. In this sample the table shows more than 100,000 distinct CDR3 sequences, over 90% of which occur a single time. The ten largest account for roughly 0.11% of the sample.

Peripheral blood CD8+ and CD4+ T cells from healthy donors, Susac syndrome patients and multiple sclerosis patients were profiled using high-throughput TCR beta sequencing. Healthy donors were included as age- and sex-matched controls. Bulk CD8+ and CD4+ T cells were purified by magnetic negative isolation, whereas CD8+ TEMRA cells were enriched by FACS. Blood was drawn into EDTA tubes, processed within 24 hours, and PBMCs were isolated by density gradient centrifugation. PBMCs intended for TCR sequencing were frozen in liquid nitrogen and were later thawed in a 37 degrees C water bath. The sorted or isolated CD4+, CD8+ and CD8+ TEMRA cells had a purity of 90% or higher.

This receptor was identified in a human donor in good health. The chain is assembled from TRBV2 and TRBJ2-1, with no D gene named confidently. Sequenced material: CD4+ T cells from PBMCs. CDR3 sequence: CASGVQQFF. The nucleotides read TGTGCCAGCGGGGTACAGCAGTTCTTC.